This is a list of T cell receptor beta chains from one sample in a study of Ad26.COV2.S vaccination and SARS-CoV-2 variants. Assay: immunoSEQ multiplex PCR; the TCRdb copy retains only in-frame clones and omits some. This table has approximately 150,000 clones, roughly 85% appearing once. The specimen comprised peripheral blood, sampled after recovery from COVID-19. Receptors were obtained from a human donor who had recovered from COVID-19. The CDR3 runs from the conserved cysteine through the conserved F or W. Each record gives: J gene, D gene, V gene, clone size, CDR3 protein, CDR3 DNA. D genes are given only for firm matches. Where a row states a size, it is once, few, many or the class of an expanded clone; other rows omit it.

>TRBJ1-2|-|TRBV18|-
CASSPPSLQWGYGYTF
TGTGCCAGCTCACCACCGTCTCTCCAGTGGGGGTATGGCTACACCTTC
>TRBJ1-2|-|TRBV28|-
CASSFNYGYTF
TGTGCCAGCAGTTTCAACTATGGCTACACCTTC
>TRBJ2-4|TRBD1|TRBV19|-
CASSPDRANIQYF
TGTGCCAGTAGCCCGGACAGGGCTAACATTCAGTACTTC
>TRBJ1-5|-|TRBV2|-
CASYKGSSNQPQHF
TGTGCCAGTTACAAGGGGTCAAGCAATCAGCCCCAGCATTTT
>TRBJ1-1|-|TRBV21-1|-
CASRGSAGRNTEAFF
TGTGCCAGCAGGGGATCCGCAGGCCGGAACACTGAAGCTTTCTTT
>TRBJ1-1|-|TRBV27|-
CASNLGRGNTEAFF
TGTGCCAGCAACCTGGGGCGGGGGAACACTGAAGCTTTCTTT
>TRBJ1-5|TRBD1|TRBV18|-
CASSHDRRQGNNQPQHF
TGTGCCAGCTCACATGATCGAAGACAGGGCAACAATCAGCCCCAGCATTTT
>TRBJ1-3|-|TRBV6-5|-
CASSPRPGNTIYF
TGTGCCAGCAGTCCCCGACCCGGAAACACCATATATTTT
>TRBJ2-7|TRBD2|TRBV9|-
CASSALASGGVEQYF
TGTGCCAGCAGCGCGTTGGCTAGCGGGGGAGTCGAGCAGTACTTC
>TRBJ2-7|-|TRBV5-6|once
CASSLARGVHEQYF
TGTGCCAGCAGCTTGGCCAGGGGAGTCCACGAGCAGTACTTC
>TRBJ2-7|TRBD1|TRBV28|-
CASRPLMAGGVYEQYF
TGTGCCAGCAGACCCCTCATGGCAGGGGGCGTCTACGAGCAGTACTTC
>TRBJ2-5|TRBD2|TRBV25-1|-
CASSLAGGVETQYF
TGTGCCAGCAGTTTAGCGGGGGGCGTGGAGACCCAGTACTTC
>TRBJ1-2|-|TRBV4-3|-
CASSLTGGGLGYTF
TGCGCCAGCAGCCTAACCGGGGGAGGTTTAGGCTACACCTTC
>TRBJ2-5|-|TRBV7-8|-
CASSFSSGAGQETQYF
TGTGCCAGCAGCTTCAGTTCGGGGGCGGGGCAAGAGACCCAGTACTTC
>TRBJ2-7|-|TRBV28|-
CASSLRGPGSEQYF
TGTGCCAGCAGTTTAAGGGGGCCCGGGAGCGAGCAGTACTTC
>TRBJ1-3|-|TRBV9|-
CASSVPGWLGNTIYF
TGTGCCAGCAGCGTGCCAGGGTGGTTAGGAAACACCATATATTTT
>TRBJ2-7|TRBD1|TRBV7-2|-
CASSLSFSWTGRHEQYF
TGTGCCAGCAGCTTATCCTTTAGTTGGACAGGGCGTCACGAGCAGTACTTC
>TRBJ1-6|-|TRBV27|few
CASSHGTSGSPLHF
TGTGCCAGCAGTCACGGGACTTCTGGGTCACCCCTCCACTTT
>TRBJ1-3|TRBD1|TRBV10-3|-
CAISDGQVHSGNTIYF
TGTGCCATCAGTGACGGACAGGTCCACTCTGGAAACACCATATATTTT
>TRBJ2-7|TRBD1|TRBV5-5|-
CASSYRDRVGNEQYF
TGTGCCAGCAGCTACAGGGACAGGGTGGGGAACGAGCAGTACTTC